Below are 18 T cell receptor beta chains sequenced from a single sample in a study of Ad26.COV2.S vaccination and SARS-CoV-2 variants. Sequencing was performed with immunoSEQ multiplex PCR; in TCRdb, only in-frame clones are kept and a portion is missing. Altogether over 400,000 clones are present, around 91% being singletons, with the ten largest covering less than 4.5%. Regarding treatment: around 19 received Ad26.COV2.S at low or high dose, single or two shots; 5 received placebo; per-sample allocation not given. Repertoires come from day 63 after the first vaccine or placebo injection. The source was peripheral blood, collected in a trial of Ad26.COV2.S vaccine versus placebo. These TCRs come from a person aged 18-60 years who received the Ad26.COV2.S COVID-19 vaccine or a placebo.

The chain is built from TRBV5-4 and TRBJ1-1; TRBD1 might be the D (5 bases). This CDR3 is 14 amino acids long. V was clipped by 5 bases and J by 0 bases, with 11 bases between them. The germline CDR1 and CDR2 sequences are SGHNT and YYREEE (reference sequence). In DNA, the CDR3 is TGTGCCAGCAGTCTACGACAGCTGAACACTGAAGCTTTCTTT. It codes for CASSLRQLNTEAFF.

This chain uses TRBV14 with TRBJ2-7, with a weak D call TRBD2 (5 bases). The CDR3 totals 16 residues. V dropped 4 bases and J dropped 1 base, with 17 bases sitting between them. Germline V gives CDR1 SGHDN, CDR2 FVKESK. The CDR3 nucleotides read TGTGCCAGCAGCCCCCCAAAGCGGCGATTGTCCTACGAGCAGTACTTC. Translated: CASSPPKRRLSYEQYF.

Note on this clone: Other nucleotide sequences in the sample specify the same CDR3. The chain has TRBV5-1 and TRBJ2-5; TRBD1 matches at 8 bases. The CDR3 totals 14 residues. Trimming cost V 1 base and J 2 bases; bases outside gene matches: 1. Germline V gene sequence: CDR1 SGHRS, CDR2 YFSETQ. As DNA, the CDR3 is TGCGCCAGCAGCTTGACAGGGGGACAAGAGACCCAGTACTTC. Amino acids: CASSLTGGQETQYF.

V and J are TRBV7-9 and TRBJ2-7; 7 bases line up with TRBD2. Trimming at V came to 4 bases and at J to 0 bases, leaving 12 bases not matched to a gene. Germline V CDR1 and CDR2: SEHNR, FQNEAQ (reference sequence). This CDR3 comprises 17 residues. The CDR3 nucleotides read TGTGCCAGCAGCTCCACGTCTAGGTGGGAGGGCTCCTACGAGCAGTACTTC. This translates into CASSSTSRWEGSYEQYF. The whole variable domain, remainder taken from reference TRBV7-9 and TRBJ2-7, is DTGVSQNPRHKITKRGQNVTFRCDPISEHNRLYWYRQTLGQGPEFLTYFQNEAQLEKSRLLSDRFSAERPKGSFSTLEIQRTEQGDSAMYLCASSSTSRWEGSYEQYFGPGTRLTVT.

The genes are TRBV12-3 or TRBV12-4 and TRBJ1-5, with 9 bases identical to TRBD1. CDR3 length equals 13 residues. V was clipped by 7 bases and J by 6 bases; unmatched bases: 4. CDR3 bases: TGTGCCAGCAATGACAGGGGGACTCAGCCCCAGCATTTT. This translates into CASNDRGTQPQHF.

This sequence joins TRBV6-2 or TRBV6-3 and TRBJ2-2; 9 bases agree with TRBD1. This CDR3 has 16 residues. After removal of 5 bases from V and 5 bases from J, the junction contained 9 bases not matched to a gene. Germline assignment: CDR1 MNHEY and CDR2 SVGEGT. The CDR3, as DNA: TGTGCCAGCAGTGGAACAGGGGGCGCTTATACCGGGGAGCTGTTTTTT. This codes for CASSGTGGAYTGELFF.

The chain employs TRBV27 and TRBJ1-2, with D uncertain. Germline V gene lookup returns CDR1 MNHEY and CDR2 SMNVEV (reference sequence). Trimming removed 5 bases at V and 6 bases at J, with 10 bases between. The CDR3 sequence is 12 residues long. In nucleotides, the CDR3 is TGTGCCAGCAGTCCCCGTGGGAATGGCTACACCTTC. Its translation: CASSPRGNGYTF.

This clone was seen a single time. The CDR3 sequence: CASRLADSGDEQFF. DNA for the CDR3: TGTGCCAGCAGACTAGCGGACTCCGGGGATGAGCAGTTCTTC. The chain carries TRBV25-1 and TRBJ2-1, with 8 bases identical to TRBD2. The V gene's germline CDR1 is MGHDK and CDR2 SYGVNS. The CDR3 spans 14 residues. Unmatched junction bases numbered 9, after V lost 6 bases and J lost 8 bases.

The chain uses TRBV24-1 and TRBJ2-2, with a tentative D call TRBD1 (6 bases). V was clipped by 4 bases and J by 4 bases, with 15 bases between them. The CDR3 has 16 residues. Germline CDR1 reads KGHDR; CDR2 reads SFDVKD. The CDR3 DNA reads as TGTGCCACCAGTGAGGGGGCAGGGGAGTTCACCGGGGAGCTGTTTTTT. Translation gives CATSEGAGEFTGELFF.

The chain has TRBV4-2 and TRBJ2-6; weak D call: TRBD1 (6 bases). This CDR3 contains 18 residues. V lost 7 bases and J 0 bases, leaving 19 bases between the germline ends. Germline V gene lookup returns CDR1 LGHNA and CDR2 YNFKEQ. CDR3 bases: TGTGCCAGCACCGCAAACCCGGGACACCGCTCTGGGGCCAACGTCCTGACTTTC. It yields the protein CASTANPGHRSGANVLTF.

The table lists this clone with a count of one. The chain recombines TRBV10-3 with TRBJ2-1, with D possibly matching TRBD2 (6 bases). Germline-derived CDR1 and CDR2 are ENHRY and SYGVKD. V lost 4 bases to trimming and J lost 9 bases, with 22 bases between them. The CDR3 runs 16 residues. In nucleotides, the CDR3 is TGTGCCATCAGTGCCGCGGGACGATCCCGGAGCGGTGAGCAGTTCTTC. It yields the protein CAISAAGRSRSGEQFF.

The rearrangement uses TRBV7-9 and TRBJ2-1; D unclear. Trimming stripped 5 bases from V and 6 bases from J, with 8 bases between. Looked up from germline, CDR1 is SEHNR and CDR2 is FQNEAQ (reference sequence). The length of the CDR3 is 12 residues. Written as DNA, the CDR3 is TGTGCCAGCAGCCACCCACCCAATGAGCAGTTCTTC. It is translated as CASSHPPNEQFF.

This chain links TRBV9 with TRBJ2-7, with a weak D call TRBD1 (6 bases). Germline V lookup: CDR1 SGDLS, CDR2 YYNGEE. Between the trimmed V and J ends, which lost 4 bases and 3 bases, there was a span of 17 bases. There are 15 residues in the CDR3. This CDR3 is CASSPHPDRFYEQYF. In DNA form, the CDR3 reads TGTGCCAGCAGCCCACACCCGGACAGATTCTACGAGCAGTACTTC.

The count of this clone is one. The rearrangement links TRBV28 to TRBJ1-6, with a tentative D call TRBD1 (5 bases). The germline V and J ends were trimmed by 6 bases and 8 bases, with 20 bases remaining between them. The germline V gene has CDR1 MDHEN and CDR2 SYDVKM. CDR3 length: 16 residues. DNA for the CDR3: TGTGCCAGCAGCCCCCCCCGGGGGAGAAACGATTCACCCCTCCACTTT. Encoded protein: CASSPPRGRNDSPLHF.

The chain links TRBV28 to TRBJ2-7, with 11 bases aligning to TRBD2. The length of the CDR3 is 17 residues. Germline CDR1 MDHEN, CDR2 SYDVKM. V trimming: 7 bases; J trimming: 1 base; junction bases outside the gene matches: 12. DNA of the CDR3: TGTGCCAGCAAGGGGACTAGCGGCCCTAGAATGTCCTACGAGCAGTACTTC. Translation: CASKGTSGPRMSYEQYF.

The CDR3: CASSLVTDTEAFF. CDR3 nucleotides: TGCGCCAGCAGCTTGGTGACCGACACTGAAGCTTTCTTT. The rearrangement links TRBV5-1 to TRBJ1-1; D remains unclear. V shed 0 bases and J shed 3 bases, with 6 bases lying between them. This CDR3 comprises 13 residues. Germline V gene lookup returns CDR1 SGHRS and CDR2 YFSETQ.

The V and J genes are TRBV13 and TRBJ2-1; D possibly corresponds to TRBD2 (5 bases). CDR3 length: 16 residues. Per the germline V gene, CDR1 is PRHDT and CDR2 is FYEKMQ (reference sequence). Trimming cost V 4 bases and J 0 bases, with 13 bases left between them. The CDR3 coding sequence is TGTGCCAGCAGCTCCCGTCCGGGGAGCTCCTACAATGAGCAGTTCTTC. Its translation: CASSSRPGSSYNEQFF.

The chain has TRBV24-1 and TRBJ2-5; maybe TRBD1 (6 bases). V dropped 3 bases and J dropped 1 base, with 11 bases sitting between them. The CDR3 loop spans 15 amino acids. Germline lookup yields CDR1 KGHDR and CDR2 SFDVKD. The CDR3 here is CATSDKRTVQETQYF. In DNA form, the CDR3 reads TGTGCCACCAGTGATAAGCGGACAGTCCAAGAGACCCAGTACTTC.